This TCR beta chain emerged from a study of beta chain features in type 1 diabetes (dated by TCRdb to the late 2010s). Regarding the study in general: Patients and healthy donors did not differ in mean age, gender distribution, total cell number or subset yield. Naive and central memory subsets were obtained from all 30 or so donors, but regulatory and stem cell-like memory subsets were isolated from only 8 patients and roughly 8 healthy donors. A total of about 110,000,000 sorted cells were examined across all samples, and a strong correlation was observed between cell number per subset and RNA yield. In the study, TCRB repertoires of sorted circulating CD4+ T cell subsets from recently diagnosed type 1 diabetes patients were compared with those of matched healthy donors. Study-wide conclusions, independent of this receptor: Type 1 diabetes patients showed a moderate but significant shortening of TCRB CDR3 length in all four CD4+ subsets. Shorter templates might be favored by PCR, yet because patient and control samples were amplified and corrected together, any such skew would affect both groups equally. Fewer insertions and more nucleotide deletions at VDJ recombination sites were observed in patients with type 1 diabetes, implying thymic rearrangement abnormalities. Only small numbers of individuals were included in the HLA sub-analyses, which left unresolved whether HLA type had any influence on TCRB rearrangement. Naive, central memory and regulatory TCRB repertoires appeared to be more alike among patients than among healthy donors. Because cDNA was sequenced instead of genomic DNA, highly expressing activated cells could be over-represented, though the groups showed no difference in activation or CD3 levels.

The High Capacity cDNA Reverse Transcription Kit was used to reverse transcribe all of the isolated RNA, meaning that expressed TCRB transcripts were what got sequenced. Deep immunoSEQ sequencing was performed on naive, central memory and regulatory T cell samples, with an average of roughly 4 million total reads per sample. Sorted cells were lysed in RLT buffer and RNA was extracted with DNase-treated RNeasy Micro or Mini kits, depending on cell number. To prevent cross-contamination, each cell subset was processed individually, whereas patient and healthy donor samples were processed jointly. Using the immunoSEQ multiplex PCR, TCRB sequences were amplified from cDNA into 87-bp fragments spanning the CDR3 region. The amplicons were sequenced using the Illumina HiSeq platform. From the authors' description of their analysis: PCR bias was corrected computationally using synthetic template baselines, and reads within Hamming distance 2 were collapsed, with unmergeable singletons discarded. Reads were aligned against IMGT so that V, D and J genes, CDR3 length and insertions or deletions at six rearrangement sites could be assigned. Within each subset, clonotype counts were normalized to sorted cell number, after which true diversity and Gini coefficients were computed with the tcR R package. The overlap coefficient, calculated on TCRB nucleotide sequences, was used to quantify repertoire sharing. Out-of-frame TCRB sequences from naive cells were analyzed as a proxy for the pre-selection repertoire. This is the immuneACCESS table as TCRdb keeps it, with only in-frame sequences that have V and J called. A part of the clones is gone; compared with another copy, unresolved V genes explain less than half, and the rest is unexplained. That table gives V, J and clone size, and the DNA gave D and trimming. This sample lists 860,000 or so clones; 17% were detected once. The top ten hold 0.02% to 0.025% of the sample.

With respect to this clone: It lacks a known antigen. Base quality data are lacking; no much larger clone is found one base away.

Each donor gave one peripheral blood draw, roughly 110 mL on average, collected into heparinised tubes. Using a panel that included CD45RO, CCR7, CD25, CD127, CD95 and CD27, naive, central memory, regulatory and stem cell-like memory CD4+ T cells were sorted on a BD FACSAria II. Purity was above 95% for every sorted population. PBMCs were isolated immediately by Lymphoprep density gradient centrifugation and stained directly without culture. So that batch effects would be minimized, each experiment stained and sorted samples in pairs, pairing one healthy donor with one patient. Material for sequencing was naive CD4+ T cells from blood. Interpreted using the paper, the cell subset or site label stands for: true naive CD4+ T cells. This TCR was sampled from a woman aged 18 to 35 in good health.

The CDR3 region reads CASSLERVLGLASYNEQFF. The sequenced DNA is TGTGCCAGCAGCTTGGAGCGGGTTTTGGGACTCGCTTCCTACAATGAGCAGTTCTTC. The chain is encoded by TRBV5-6 joined to TRBJ2-1; TRBD2 is a possible D gene, resting on 6 matching bases. The junction shows trimming of 0 bases on V and 1 base on J, plus 20 bases between the germline ends. The germline V gene supplies CDR1 SGHDT and CDR2 YYEEEE. From the cysteine through the phenylalanine, the CDR3 covers 19 amino acids. The CDR3 DNA has 57 bases and is translated from base 1.